Shown below are 26 T cell receptor beta chains from a single sample sequenced in a study of blood T cells in healthy people across ages. The authors ran a second PCR of about 6 to 11 cycles using a sample-barcoded 5' primer and a J-beta primer mix. From the 5' RACE reads, TCRdb called clonotypes with MiXCR, one entry per CDR3 protein. The sample holds more than 600,000 distinct CDR3 sequences; 20% to 30% are singletons and the top ten take roughly a tenth. The sample also formed part of further work on T cells of mothers and their children.

The sequenced sample consisted of blood. Receptors originate from a boy aged 5-17 years in good health.

In this sample, this clonotype turned up a few times. The chain links TRBV28 to TRBJ2-4, with D possibly being TRBD1 or TRBD2 (5 bases each). Germline CDR1 and CDR2: MDHEN and SYDVKM. The CDR3 sequence is 15 residues long. V shed 6 bases and J shed 2 bases, with 14 bases lying between them. The CDR3 nucleotides are TGTGCCAGCAGCTACGGGGACCACCCCAAAAACATTCAGTACTTC. It translates to CASSYGDHPKNIQYF.

V is TRBV28 and J is TRBJ1-1, with a tentative D call TRBD1 (6 bases). Germline CDR1 MDHEN, CDR2 SYDVKM. The CDR3 sequence is 15 residues long. V lost 4 bases and J 4 bases, leaving 16 bases between the germline ends. The CDR3 region is CASSSWPGESTEAFF. As DNA, the CDR3 is TGTGCCAGCAGTTCCTGGCCAGGGGAGAGCACTGAAGCTTTCTTT.

This clonotype was seen more than once but under ten times. The V call is TRBV7-9, the J call TRBJ1-2; 8 bases are a match to TRBD1. The V gene end was trimmed by 4 bases and the J gene end by 0 bases; junction bases not matched to a gene: 16. Germline-derived CDR1 and CDR2 are SEHNR and FQNEAQ (reference sequence). CDR3 size: 19 residues. CDR3 sequence (DNA): TGTGCCAGCAGCTCGGACAGGGCCGAAGAAGATAAAGCTAACTATGGCTACACCTTC. Residues: CASSSDRAEEDKANYGYTF.

This chain links TRBV10-3 with TRBJ1-4; TRBD1 agrees at 8 bases. The CDR3 sequence is 16 residues long. Germline CDR1 and CDR2: ENHRY and SYGVKD. Trimming at V came to 2 bases and at J to 4 bases, leaving 6 bases not matched to a gene. The CDR3 reads CAISEGQGSVNEKLFF. The DNA of the CDR3 is TGTGCCATCAGTGAGGGACAGGGAAGCGTTAATGAAAAACTGTTTTTT.

At least ten counts were recorded for this clonotype. An end of the junction does not agree with germline; a read error may underlie this. The J gene is TRBJ2-5, the V gene TRBV7-7, with TRBD1 matching over 10 bases. The CDR3 consists of 14 residues. Germline V gives CDR1 SSHAT, CDR2 FNYEAQ (reference sequence). CDR3 bases: TGTGCTAGCAGCCCAAGGACAGGGGGAGAGACCCAGTACTTC. As protein: CASSPRTGGETQYF.

The chain uses TRBV6-5 and TRBJ1-3; TRBD1 matches at 7 bases. The germline CDR1 and CDR2 sequences are MNHEY and SVGAGI. CDR3 size: 14 residues. After removal of 7 bases from V and 5 bases from J, the junction contained 8 bases not matched to a gene. The CDR3 region has the DNA TGTGCCAGCACAAAGACAGGGTCGAGAAACACCATATATTTT. Protein sequence: CASTKTGSRNTIYF.

This clonotype was counted a few times. This chain links TRBV29-1 with TRBJ1-2, with D unclear. V was cut by 1 base and J by 4 bases, with 7 bases left in between. The CDR3 consists of 12 residues. Germline V gives CDR1 SQVTM, CDR2 ANQGSEA. In nucleotides, the CDR3 is TGCAGCGTTGAAGCGGTTTCCTATGGCTACACCTTC. This sequence encodes CSVEAVSYGYTF.

The CDR3 spells CASSLDGSTGRGTEAFF. The CDR3 coding sequence is TGTGCCAGCAGCTTAGACGGGTCGACAGGGAGGGGTACTGAAGCTTTCTTT. The V gene is TRBV7-2, the J gene TRBJ1-1; 7 nucleotides line up with TRBD1. Germline V gene sequence: CDR1 SGHTA, CDR2 FQGNSA. V dropped 1 base and J dropped 5; count of bases not matched to a gene: 13. The CDR3 is made up of 17 amino acids.

V usage is TRBV4-3 and J usage is TRBJ2-1, with 9 bases matching TRBD1. The J segment lost 6 bases and the V segment lost 5 bases, leaving 11 bases of the junction unmatched. The CDR3 spans 16 residues. Germline V gene lookup returns CDR1 LGHNA and CDR2 YSLEER. The CDR3 sequence is CASSNLPGQGGNEQFF. Here the CDR3 DNA reads TGCGCCAGCAGCAACCTTCCGGGACAGGGAGGCAATGAGCAGTTCTTC.

This clonotype was recorded a few times. V and J are TRBV6-5 and TRBJ1-1; a possible D gene is TRBD1 (6 bases). Germline CDR1 MNHEY, CDR2 SVGAGI. The V and J ends lost 8 bases and 4 bases respectively, with 14 bases between them. The CDR3 consists of 13 residues. CDR3 DNA sequence: TGTGCCAGCGCCTTAGGGGGGGGCACTGAAGCTTTCTTT. The encoded protein is CASALGGGTEAFF.

The genes are TRBV12-3 or TRBV12-4 and TRBJ2-3; D may be TRBD2 (7 bases). The germline V and J ends were trimmed by 3 bases and 4 bases, with 17 bases remaining between them. The CDR3 runs to 16 residues. The chain's CDR3 is CASSFGRGASADTQYF. The DNA for the CDR3 is TGTGCCAGCAGTTTCGGACGGGGGGCTAGCGCAGATACGCAGTATTTT.

In its sample, this clonotype was seen a few times. This sequence joins TRBV5-5 and TRBJ2-3; 9 bases fit TRBD2. The germline V gene encodes CDR1 SGHKS and CDR2 YYEKEE (reference sequence). Trimming removed 4 bases from V and 4 bases from J; junction bases left unmatched: 13. The CDR3 sequence is 17 residues long. CDR3 in amino acids: CASSGEGLAVDPDTQYF. The CDR3 DNA is TGTGCCAGCAGCGGAGAGGGACTAGCAGTTGATCCAGATACGCAGTATTTT.

V usage is TRBV9 and J usage is TRBJ2-7; TRBD2 matches 12 bases. J lost 4 bases, V lost 3 bases, and 8 bases had no gene match. Germline V lookup: CDR1 SGDLS, CDR2 YYNGEE. This CDR3 spans 16 amino acids. CDR3 sequence: CASSAGLAGDWYEQYF. CDR3 bases: TGTGCCAGCAGCGCGGGACTAGCGGGCGATTGGTACGAGCAGTACTTC.

This clonotype was counted between two and nine times. This sequence joins TRBV9 and TRBJ2-3, with 7 bases that match TRBD1. The CDR3 spans 15 residues. Trimming took 2 bases from V and 6 from J; bases not matched to a gene: 9. CDR1 and CDR2 from the germline V gene are SGDLS and YYNGEE. As DNA, the CDR3 is TGTGCCAGCAGCGTTGAGGGGGCGCGAGGCGATACGCAGTATTTT. This encodes CASSVEGARGDTQYF.

This clonotype appeared a few times. The chain carries TRBV25-1 and TRBJ1-1; no firm D call. This CDR3 region has 12 residues. Germline lookup yields CDR1 MGHDK and CDR2 SYGVNS. V was shortened by 6 bases and J by 0 bases, with 5 bases between the two germline ends. For the CDR3, the DNA is TGTGCCAGCAGGTTAATGAACACTGAAGCTTTCTTT. This sequence encodes CASRLMNTEAFF.

This chain joins TRBV9 and TRBJ2-5, with 7 bases lining up with TRBD1. In germline, CDR1 is SGDLS, CDR2 YYNGEE. The CDR3 extends over 15 amino acids. The trim removed 3 bases at V and 3 bases at J, leaving 8 bases unmatched. CDR3 sequence reads: CASSAGTAWKETQYF. The DNA for the CDR3 is TGTGCCAGCAGCGCAGGGACAGCTTGGAAAGAGACCCAGTACTTC.

This clonotype was seen only a few times. This rearrangement joins TRBV9 to TRBJ2-5; 9 nucleotides align to TRBD2. Looked up from germline, CDR1 is SGDLS and CDR2 is YYNGEE. This CDR3 is 15 amino acids long. Trimming took 0 bases from V and 4 from J; bases not matched to a gene: 4. For the CDR3, the DNA is TGTGCCAGCAGCGTAGAAGGCGGGAGGGGAGAGACCCAGTACTTC. This sequence encodes CASSVEGGRGETQYF.

The chain joins TRBV6-6 to TRBJ2-7; 9 bases align to TRBD1. CDR1 MNHNY and CDR2 SVGAGI come from the germline V gene (reference sequence). CDR3 length: 14 amino acids. The ends lost 2 bases at V and 2 bases at J; junction bases unmatched: 1. Here the CDR3 reads CASSYGDRAYEQYF. The CDR3 DNA reads as TGTGCCAGCAGTTACGGGGACAGGGCCTACGAGCAGTACTTC.

This clonotype was recorded a few times. The chain carries TRBV5-1 and TRBJ1-2; the D gene is possibly TRBD1 (6 bases). The CDR3 runs to 13 residues. Per the germline V gene, CDR1 is SGHRS and CDR2 is YFSETQ. V was shortened by 3 bases and J by 4 bases, with 10 bases between the two germline ends. In DNA form, the CDR3 reads TGCGCCAGCAGCTGGGACATTGGCTATGGCTACACCTTC. It codes for CASSWDIGYGYTF.

A remark on this clonotype: An end of the junction differs from the germline gene, which may be a read error. The chain joins TRBV4-3 to TRBJ2-5; tentatively, D is TRBD1 (6 bases). This CDR3 comprises 13 residues. The germline gives CDR1 LGHNA, CDR2 YSLEER. CDR3 protein: CASSQMVQGITHF. For the CDR3, the DNA is TGCGCCAGCAGCCAAATGGTTCAGGGGATTACGCACTTC.

This clonotype was counted a few times. The chain combines TRBV7-3 with TRBJ1-1; D perhaps matches TRBD1 (5 bases). Germline values: CDR1 SGHTA, CDR2 FQGTGA. The CDR3 runs 15 residues. V lost 4 bases to trimming and J lost 4 bases, with 16 bases between them. DNA of the CDR3: TGTGCCAGCAGCTCCTGGACATCTCGAGGCACTGAAGCTTTCTTT. As protein: CASSSWTSRGTEAFF.

This clonotype appeared a few times. V is TRBV7-3 and J is TRBJ2-1; 8 nucleotides line up with TRBD2. Germline CDR1 reads SGHTA; CDR2 reads FQGTGA. The CDR3 consists of 16 residues. With 2 bases clipped from V and 9 bases from J, the junction kept 12 bases outside the gene matches. The CDR3 nucleotides are TGTGCCAGCAGCTTATACCCGGGGGGGCATTTCTTTGAGCAGTTCTTC. Translated, it gives CASSLYPGGHFFEQFF.

The chain combines TRBV29-1 with TRBJ1-4, with 7 positions matching TRBD1. This CDR3 region has 11 residues. V was pared by 4 bases and J by 15 bases, with 8 bases of the junction left unmatched. The germline V gene encodes CDR1 SQVTM and CDR2 ANQGSEA. CDR3 sequence: CSVAFSGQLFF. In nucleotides, the CDR3 is TGCAGCGTTGCGTTCTCGGGACAGTTGTTTTTT.

The chain employs TRBV20-1 and TRBJ2-7; TRBD2 aligns across 9 bases. Looked up from germline, CDR1 is DFQATT and CDR2 is SNEGSKA (reference sequence). This CDR3 is 14 amino acids long. The V gene end was trimmed by 3 bases and the J gene end by 4 bases; junction bases not matched to a gene: 7. The CDR3 region is CSASFQGLAYEQYF. CDR3 in DNA: TGCAGTGCTAGTTTCCAGGGACTAGCTTACGAGCAGTACTTC.

The V and J genes are TRBV5-1 and TRBJ2-5; no firm D call. Trimming left V 1 base short and J 1 base short, with 8 bases between. CDR1 SGHRS and CDR2 YFSETQ come from the germline V gene. The CDR3 covers 14 residues. The chain's CDR3 is CASSLFPLQETQYF. CDR3 bases: TGCGCCAGCAGCTTGTTTCCCCTCCAAGAGACCCAGTACTTC.

Comment on this clonotype: At one end the junction does not follow the germline gene, possibly because of a read error. V usage is TRBV24-1 and J usage is TRBJ1-4; 9 positions agree with TRBD1. There are 14 residues in the CDR3. Germline CDR1 reads KGHDR; CDR2 reads SFDVKD. CDR3 in amino acids: CATSLGQGDEKLCF. CDR3 in DNA: TGTGCCACCAGCCTGGGACAGGGAGATGAAAAACTGTGTTTT.